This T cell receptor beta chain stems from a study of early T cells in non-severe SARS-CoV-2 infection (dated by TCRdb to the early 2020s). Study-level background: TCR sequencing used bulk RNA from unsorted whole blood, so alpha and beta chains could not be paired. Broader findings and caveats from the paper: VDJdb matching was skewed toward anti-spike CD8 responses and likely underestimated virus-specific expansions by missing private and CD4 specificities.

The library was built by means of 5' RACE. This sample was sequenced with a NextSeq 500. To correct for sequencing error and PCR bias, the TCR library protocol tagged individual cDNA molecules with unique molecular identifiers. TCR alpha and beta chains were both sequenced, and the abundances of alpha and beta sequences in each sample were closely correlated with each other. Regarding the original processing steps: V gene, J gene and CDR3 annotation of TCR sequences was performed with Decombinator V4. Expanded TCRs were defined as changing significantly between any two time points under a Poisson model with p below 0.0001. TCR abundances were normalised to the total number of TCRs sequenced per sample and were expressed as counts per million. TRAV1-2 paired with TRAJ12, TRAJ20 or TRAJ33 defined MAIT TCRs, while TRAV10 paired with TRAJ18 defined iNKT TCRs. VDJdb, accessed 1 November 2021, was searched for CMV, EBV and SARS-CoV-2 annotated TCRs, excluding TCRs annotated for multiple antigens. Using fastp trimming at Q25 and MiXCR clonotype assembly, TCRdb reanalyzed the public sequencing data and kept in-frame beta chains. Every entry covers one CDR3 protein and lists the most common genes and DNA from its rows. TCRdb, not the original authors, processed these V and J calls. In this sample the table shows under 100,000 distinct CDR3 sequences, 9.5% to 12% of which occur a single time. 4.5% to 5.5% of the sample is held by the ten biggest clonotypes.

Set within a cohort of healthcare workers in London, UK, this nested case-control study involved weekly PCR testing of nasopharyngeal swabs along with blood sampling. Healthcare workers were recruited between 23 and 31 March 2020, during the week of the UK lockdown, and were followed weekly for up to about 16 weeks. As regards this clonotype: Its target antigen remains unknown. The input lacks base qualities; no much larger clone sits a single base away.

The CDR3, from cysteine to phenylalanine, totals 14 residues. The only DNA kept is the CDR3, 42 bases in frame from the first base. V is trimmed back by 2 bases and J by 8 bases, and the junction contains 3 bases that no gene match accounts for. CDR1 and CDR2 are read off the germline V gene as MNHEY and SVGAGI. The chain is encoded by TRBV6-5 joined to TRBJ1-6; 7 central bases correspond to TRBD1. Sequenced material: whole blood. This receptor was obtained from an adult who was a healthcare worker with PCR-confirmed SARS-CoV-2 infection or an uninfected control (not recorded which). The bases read TGTGCCAGCAGTTACGACAGGGCTCATTCACCCCTCCACTTT. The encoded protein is CASSYDRAHSPLHF.